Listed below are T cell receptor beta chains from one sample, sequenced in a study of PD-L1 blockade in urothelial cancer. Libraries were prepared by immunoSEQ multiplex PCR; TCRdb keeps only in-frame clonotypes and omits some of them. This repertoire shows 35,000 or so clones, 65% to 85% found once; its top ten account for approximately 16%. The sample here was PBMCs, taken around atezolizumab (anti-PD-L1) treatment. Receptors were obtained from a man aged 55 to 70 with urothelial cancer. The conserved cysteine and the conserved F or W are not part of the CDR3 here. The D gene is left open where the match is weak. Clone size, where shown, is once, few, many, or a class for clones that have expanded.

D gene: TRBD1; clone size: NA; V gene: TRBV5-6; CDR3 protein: ASSFGTGVETQY
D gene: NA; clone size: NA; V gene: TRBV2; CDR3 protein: ASRIAGDAKNIQY
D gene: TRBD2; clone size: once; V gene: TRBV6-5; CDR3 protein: ASSYSGTGGGGEQF
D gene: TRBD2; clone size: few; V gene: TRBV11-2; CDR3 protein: ASLDWASGTDTQY
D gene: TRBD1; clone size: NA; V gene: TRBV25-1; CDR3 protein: ASTPRTGGNYNEQF
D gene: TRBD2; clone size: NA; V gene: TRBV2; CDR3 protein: ASSVQEPGLAGVPQY
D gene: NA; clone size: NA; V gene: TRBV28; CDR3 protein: ASKPDFPYNEQF
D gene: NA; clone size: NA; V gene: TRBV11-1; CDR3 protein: ASSTSLQVWAEAF
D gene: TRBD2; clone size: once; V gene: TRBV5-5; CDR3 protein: ASSLGSASGFDTF
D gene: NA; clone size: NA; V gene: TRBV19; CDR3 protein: ASSPGGGYGQDQPQH
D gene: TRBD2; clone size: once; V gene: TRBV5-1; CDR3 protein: ATGLAGGTEELF
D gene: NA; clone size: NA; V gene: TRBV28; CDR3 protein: ASSLAGEYGYT
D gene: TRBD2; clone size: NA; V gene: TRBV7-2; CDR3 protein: ASSPSREGPYNEQF
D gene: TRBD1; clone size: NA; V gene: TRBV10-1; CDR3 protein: ASSEGQGQPSYEQY